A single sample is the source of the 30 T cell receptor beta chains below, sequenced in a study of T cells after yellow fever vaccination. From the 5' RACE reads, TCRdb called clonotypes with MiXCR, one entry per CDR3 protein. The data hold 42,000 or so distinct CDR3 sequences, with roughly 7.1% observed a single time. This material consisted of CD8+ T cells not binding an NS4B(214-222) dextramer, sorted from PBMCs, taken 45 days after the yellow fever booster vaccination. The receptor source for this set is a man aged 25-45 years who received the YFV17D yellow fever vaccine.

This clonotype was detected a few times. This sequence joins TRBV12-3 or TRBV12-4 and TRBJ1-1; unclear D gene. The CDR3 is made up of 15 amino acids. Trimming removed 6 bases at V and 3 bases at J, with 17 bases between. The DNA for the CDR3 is TGTGCCAGCAGCCCCGGGCTGGGGAGGGACACTGAAGCTTTCTTT. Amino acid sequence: CASSPGLGRDTEAFF.

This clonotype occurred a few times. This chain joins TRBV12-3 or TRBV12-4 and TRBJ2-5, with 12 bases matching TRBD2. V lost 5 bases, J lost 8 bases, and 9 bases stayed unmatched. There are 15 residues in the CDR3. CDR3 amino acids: CASSPPGLAGLTQYF. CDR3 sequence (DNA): TGTGCCAGCAGTCCACCCGGACTAGCGGGGCTTACCCAGTACTTC.

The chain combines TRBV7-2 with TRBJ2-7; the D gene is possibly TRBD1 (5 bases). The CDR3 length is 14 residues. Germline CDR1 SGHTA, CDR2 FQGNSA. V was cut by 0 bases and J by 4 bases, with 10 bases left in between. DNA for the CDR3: TGTGCCAGCAGCTTAGCGGGCAGGGAATACGAGCAGTACTTC. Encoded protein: CASSLAGREYEQYF.

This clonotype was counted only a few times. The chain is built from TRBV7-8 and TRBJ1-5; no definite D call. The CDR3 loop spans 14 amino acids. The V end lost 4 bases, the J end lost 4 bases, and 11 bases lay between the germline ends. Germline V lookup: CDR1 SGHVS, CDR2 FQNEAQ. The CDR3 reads CASSSEEVNQPQHF. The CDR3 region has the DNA TGTGCCAGCAGCTCCGAAGAAGTAAATCAGCCCCAGCATTTT.

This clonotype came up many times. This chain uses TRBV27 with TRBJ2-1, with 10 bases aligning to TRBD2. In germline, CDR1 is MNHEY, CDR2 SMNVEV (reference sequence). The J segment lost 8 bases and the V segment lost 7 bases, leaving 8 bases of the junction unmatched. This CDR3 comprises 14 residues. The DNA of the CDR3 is TGTGCCAGCATATCCCTAGCGGGAGTGCATGAGCAGTTCTTC. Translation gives CASISLAGVHEQFF.

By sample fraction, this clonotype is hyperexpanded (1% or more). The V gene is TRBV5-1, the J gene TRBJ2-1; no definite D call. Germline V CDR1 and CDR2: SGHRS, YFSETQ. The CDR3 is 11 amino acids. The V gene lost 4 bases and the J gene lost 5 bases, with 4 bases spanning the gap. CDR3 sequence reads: CASSGNNEQFF. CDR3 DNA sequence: TGCGCCAGCAGCGGAAACAATGAGCAGTTCTTC.

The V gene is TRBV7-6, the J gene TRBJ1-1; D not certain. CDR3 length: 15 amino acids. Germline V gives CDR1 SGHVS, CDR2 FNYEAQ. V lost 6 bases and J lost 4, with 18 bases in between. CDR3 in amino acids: CASSLYQGSTTEAFF. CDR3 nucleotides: TGTGCCAGCAGTCTATACCAAGGGTCTACCACTGAAGCTTTCTTT.

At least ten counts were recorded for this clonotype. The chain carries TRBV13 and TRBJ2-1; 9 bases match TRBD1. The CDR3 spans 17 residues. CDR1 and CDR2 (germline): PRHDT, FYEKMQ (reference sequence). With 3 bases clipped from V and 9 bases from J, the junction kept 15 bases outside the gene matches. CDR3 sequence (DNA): TGTGCCAGCAGCTTCACAGGGGGCGCGGTACAGATACCTGAGCAGTTCTTC. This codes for CASSFTGGAVQIPEQFF. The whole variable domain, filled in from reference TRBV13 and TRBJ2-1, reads AAGVIQSPRHLIKEKRETATLKCYPIPRHDTVYWYQQGPGQDPQFLISFYEKMQSDKGSIPDRFSAQQFSDYHSELNMSSLELGDSALYFCASSFTGGAVQIPEQFFGPGTRLTVL.

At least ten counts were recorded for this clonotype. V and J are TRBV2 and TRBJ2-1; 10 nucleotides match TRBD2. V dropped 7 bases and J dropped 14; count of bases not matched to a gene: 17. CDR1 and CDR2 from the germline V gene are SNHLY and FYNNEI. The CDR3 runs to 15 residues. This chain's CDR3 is CASKQREGLLLDEFF. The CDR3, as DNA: TGTGCCAGCAAGCAGCGGGAGGGCCTCCTCCTGGACGAGTTCTTC.

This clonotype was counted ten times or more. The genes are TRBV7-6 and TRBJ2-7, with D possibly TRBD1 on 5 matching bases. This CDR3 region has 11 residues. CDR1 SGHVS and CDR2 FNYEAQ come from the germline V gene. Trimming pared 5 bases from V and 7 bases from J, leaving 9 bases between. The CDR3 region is CASSPGREQYF. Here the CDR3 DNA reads TGTGCCAGCAGCCCAGGGCGAGAGCAGTACTTC.

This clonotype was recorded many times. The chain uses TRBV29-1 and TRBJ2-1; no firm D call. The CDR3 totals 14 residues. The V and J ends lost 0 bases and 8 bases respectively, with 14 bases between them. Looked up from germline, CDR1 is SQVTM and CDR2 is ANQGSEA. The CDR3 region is CSVEDLWQSHEQFF. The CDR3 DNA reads TGCAGCGTTGAAGATCTGTGGCAGTCCCATGAGCAGTTCTTC.

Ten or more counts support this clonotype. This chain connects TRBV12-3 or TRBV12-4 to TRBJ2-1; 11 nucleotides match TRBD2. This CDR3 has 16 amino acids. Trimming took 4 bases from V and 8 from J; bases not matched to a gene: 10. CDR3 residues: CASSYNSLAGGHEQFF. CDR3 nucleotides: TGTGCCAGCAGTTATAATAGCTTAGCGGGAGGGCATGAGCAGTTCTTC.

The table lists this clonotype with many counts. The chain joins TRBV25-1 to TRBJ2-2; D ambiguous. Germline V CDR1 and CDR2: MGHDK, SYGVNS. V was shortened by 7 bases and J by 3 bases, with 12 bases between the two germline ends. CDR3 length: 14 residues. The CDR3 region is CASNGPGYTGELFF. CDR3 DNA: TGTGCCAGCAATGGACCAGGATACACCGGGGAGCTGTTTTTT.

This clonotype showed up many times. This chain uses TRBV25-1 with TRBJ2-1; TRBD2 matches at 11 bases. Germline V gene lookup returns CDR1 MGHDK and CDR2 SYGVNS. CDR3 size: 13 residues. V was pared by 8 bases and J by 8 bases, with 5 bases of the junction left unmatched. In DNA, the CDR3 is TGTGCCAGCGGGACTAGCGGACATCATGAGCAGTTCTTC. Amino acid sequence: CASGTSGHHEQFF. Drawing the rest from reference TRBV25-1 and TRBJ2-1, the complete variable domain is EADIYQTPRYLVIGTGKKITLECSQTMGHDKMYWYQQDPGMELHLIHYSYGVNSTEKGDLSSESTVSRIRTEHFPLTLESARPSHTSQYLCASGTSGHHEQFFGPGTRLTVL.

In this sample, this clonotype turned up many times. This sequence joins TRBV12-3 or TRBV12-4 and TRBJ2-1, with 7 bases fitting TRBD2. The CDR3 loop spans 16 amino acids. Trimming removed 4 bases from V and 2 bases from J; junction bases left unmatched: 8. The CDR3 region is CASSSPGLAAYNEQFF. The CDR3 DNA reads TGTGCCAGCAGTTCCCCTGGCCTAGCGGCCTACAATGAGCAGTTCTTC.

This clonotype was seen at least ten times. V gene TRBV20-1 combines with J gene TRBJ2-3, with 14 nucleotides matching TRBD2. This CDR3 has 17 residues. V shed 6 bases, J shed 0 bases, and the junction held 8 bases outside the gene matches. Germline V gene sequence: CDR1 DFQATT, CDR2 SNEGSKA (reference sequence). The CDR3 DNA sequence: TGCAGTGCAACGGGACTAGCGGGAGAGATTAGCACAGATACGCAGTATTTT. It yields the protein CSATGLAGEISTDTQYF.

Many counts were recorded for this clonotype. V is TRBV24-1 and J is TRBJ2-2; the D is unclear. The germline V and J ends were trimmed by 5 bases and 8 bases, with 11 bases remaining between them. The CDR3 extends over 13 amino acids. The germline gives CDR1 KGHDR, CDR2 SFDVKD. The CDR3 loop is CATSASGEGELFF. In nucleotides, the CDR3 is TGTGCCACCAGTGCATCAGGCGAAGGGGAGCTGTTTTTT.

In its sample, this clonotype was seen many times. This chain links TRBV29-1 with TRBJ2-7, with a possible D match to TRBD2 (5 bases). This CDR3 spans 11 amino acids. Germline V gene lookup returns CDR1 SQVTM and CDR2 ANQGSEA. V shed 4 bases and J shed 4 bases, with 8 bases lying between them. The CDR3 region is CSVAEGYEQYF. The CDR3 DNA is TGCAGCGTTGCTGAGGGATACGAGCAGTACTTC.

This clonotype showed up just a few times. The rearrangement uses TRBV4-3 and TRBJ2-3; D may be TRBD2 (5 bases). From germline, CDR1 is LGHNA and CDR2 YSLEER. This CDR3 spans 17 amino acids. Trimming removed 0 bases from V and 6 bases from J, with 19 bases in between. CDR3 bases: TGCGCCAGCAGCCAAGATCTTTGGGAGTCGTGGGCGGATACGCAGTATTTT. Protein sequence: CASSQDLWESWADTQYF.

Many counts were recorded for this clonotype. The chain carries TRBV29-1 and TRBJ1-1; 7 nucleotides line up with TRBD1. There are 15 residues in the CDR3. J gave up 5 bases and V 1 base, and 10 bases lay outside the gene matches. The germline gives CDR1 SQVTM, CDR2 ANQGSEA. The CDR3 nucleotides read TGCAGCGTTGAAGGGTTATGGCAGGGGGGAACTGAAGCTTTCTTT. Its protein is CSVEGLWQGGTEAFF.

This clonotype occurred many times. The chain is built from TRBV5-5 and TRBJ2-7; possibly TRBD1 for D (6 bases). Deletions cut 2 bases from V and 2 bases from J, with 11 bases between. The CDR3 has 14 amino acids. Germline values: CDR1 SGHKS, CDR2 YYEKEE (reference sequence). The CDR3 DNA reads TGTGCCAGCAGCTTAGGGGGAGAGGCCTACGAGCAGTACTTC. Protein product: CASSLGGEAYEQYF.

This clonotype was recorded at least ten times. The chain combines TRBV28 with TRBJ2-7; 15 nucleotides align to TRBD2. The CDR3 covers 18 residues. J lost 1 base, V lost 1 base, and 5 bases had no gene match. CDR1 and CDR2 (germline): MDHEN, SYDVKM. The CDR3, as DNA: TGTGCCAGCAGTTTATTGGGACTAGCGGGAGGAATATCCTACGAGCAGTACTTC. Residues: CASSLLGLAGGISYEQYF.

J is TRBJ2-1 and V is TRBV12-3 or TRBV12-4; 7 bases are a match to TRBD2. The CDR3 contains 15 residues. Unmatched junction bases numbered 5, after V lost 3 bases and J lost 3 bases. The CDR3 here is CASSFGLADYNEQFF. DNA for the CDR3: TGTGCCAGCAGTTTCGGCCTAGCGGACTACAATGAGCAGTTCTTC.

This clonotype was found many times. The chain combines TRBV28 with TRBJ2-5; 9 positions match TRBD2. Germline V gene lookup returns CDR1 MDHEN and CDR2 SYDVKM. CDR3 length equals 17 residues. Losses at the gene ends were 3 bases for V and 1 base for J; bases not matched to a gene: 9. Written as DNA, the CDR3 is TGTGCCAGCAGTTTCCCTCCGGGACTAGCAGGCCAAGAGACCCAGTACTTC. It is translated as CASSFPPGLAGQETQYF.

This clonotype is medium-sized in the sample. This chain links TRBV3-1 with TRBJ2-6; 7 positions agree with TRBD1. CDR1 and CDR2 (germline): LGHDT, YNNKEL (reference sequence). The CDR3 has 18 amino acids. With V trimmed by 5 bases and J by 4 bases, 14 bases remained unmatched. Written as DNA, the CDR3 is TGTGCCAGCAGCATCCAAGGACAGGTAGAGCTCGGGGCCAACGTCCTGACTTTC. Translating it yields CASSIQGQVELGANVLTF.

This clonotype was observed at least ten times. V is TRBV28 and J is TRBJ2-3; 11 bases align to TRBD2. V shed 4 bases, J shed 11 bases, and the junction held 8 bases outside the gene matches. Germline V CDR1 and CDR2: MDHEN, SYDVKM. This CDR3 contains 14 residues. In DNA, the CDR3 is TGTGCCAGCAGTTGGATCTCCGGGACTAGCGGGCAGTATTTT. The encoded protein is CASSWISGTSGQYF.

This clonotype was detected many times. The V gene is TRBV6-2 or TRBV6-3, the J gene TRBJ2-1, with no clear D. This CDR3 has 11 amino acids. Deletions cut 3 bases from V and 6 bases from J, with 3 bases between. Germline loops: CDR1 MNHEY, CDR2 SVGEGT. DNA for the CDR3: TGTGCCAGCAGTTATGGCAATGAGCAGTTCTTC. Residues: CASSYGNEQFF.

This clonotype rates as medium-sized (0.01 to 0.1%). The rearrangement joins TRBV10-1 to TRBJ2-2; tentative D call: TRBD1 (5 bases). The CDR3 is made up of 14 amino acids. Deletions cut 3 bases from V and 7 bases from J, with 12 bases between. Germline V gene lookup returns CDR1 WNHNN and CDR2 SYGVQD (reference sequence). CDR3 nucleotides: TGCGCCAGCAGTGATGTGGGGCGCGGCGGGGAGCTGTTTTTT. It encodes CASSDVGRGGELFF.

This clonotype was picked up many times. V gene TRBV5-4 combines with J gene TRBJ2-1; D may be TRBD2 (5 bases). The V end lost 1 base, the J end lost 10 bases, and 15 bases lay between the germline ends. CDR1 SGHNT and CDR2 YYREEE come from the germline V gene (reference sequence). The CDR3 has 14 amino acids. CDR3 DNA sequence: TGTGCCAGCAGCTTGAGCGGTACAATGATAGAGCAGTTCTTC. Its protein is CASSLSGTMIEQFF.

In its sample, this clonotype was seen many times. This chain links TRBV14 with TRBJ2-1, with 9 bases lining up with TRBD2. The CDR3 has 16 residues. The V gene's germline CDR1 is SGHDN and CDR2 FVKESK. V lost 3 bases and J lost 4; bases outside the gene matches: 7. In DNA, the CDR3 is TGTGCCAGCAGCCACTTAGCGGGAGTGGGGTACAATGAGCAGTTCTTC. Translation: CASSHLAGVGYNEQFF.